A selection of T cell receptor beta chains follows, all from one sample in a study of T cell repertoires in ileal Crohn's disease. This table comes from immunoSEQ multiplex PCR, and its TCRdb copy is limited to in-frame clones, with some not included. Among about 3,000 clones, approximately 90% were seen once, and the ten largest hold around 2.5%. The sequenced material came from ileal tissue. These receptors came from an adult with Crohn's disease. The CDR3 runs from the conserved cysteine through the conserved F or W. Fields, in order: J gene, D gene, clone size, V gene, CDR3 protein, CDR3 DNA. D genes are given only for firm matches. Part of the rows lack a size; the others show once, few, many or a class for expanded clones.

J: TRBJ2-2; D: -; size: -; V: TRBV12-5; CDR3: CASGRTEAGELFF; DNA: TGTGCTAGTGGCCGCACAGAGGCCGGGGAGCTGTTTTTT
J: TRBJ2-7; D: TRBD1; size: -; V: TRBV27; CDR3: CASSPTGTGGEQYF; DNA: TGTGCCAGCAGTCCAACAGGGACAGGGGGAGAGCAGTACTTC
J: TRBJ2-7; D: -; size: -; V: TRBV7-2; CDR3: CASSNRASYEQYF; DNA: TGTGCCAGCAGCAACAGGGCCTCCTACGAGCAGTACTTC
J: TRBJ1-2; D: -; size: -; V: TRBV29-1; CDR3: CSGDQGGTGYTF; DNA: TGCAGCGGTGACCAGGGTGGCACTGGCTACACCTTC
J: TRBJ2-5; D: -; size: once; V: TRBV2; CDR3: CASSGETGAQETQYF; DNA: TGTGCCAGCAGTGGGGAGACAGGCGCCCAAGAGACCCAGTACTTC
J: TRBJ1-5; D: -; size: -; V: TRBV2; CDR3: CASSEGLGKQPQHF; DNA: TGTGCCAGCAGTGAAGGTTTGGGGAAACAGCCCCAGCATTTT
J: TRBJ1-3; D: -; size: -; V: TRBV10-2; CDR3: CASSLQGSGNTIYF; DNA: TGCGCCAGCAGCCTACAGGGTTCTGGAAACACCATATATTTT
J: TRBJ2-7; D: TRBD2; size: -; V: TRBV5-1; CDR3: CASSLPSGRADGEQYF; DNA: TGCGCCAGCAGCTTACCTAGCGGGAGGGCCGACGGCGAGCAGTACTTC
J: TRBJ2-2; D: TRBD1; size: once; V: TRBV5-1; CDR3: CASSLGWGQDTGELFF; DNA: TGCGCCAGCAGCTTGGGGTGGGGACAGGACACCGGGGAGCTGTTTTTT
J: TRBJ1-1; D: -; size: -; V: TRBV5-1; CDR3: CASRARAEAFF; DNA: TGCGCCAGCAGGGCAAGGGCTGAAGCTTTCTTT
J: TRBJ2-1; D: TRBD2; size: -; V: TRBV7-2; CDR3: CASSLKLAGNNEQFF; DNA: TGTGCCAGCAGCTTGAAGCTAGCGGGCAACAATGAGCAGTTCTTC
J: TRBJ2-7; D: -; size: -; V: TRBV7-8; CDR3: CASSLGDLGEQYF; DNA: TGTGCCAGCAGCTTAGGGGACTTGGGCGAGCAGTACTTC
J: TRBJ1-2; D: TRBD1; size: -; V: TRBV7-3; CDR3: CASSPGTGGGGYTF; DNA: TGTGCCAGCAGTCCCGGGACAGGGGGCGGTGGCTACACCTTC
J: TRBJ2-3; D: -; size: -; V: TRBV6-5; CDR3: CASSYRATDTQYF; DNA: TGTGCCAGCAGTTATAGGGCCACAGATACGCAGTATTTT
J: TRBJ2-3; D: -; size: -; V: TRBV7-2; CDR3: CASSLQSGSTDTQYF; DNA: TGTGCCAGCAGCTTACAGAGCGGGAGCACAGATACGCAGTATTTT
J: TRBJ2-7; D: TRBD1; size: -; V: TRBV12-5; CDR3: CASGGGTGFVRGLAHEQYF; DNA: TGTGCTAGTGGTGGCGGGACAGGGTTCGTTCGGGGCCTCGCGCACGAGCAGTACTTC
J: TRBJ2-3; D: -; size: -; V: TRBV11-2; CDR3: CASSREVSWADTQYF; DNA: TGTGCCAGCAGCCGAGAGGTGTCCTGGGCAGATACGCAGTATTTT
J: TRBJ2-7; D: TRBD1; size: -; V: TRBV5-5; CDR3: CASSLLGQGYYEQYF; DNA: TGTGCCAGCAGCTTGTTGGGACAGGGGTACTACGAGCAGTACTTC
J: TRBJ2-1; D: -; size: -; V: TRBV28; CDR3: CASSLAREQFF; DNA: TGTGCCAGCAGTTTAGCGCGTGAGCAGTTCTTC
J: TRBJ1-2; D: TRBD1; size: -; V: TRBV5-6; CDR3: CASSPPGQGYGYTF; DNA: TGTGCCAGCAGCCCTCCGGGACAGGGGTATGGCTACACCTTC
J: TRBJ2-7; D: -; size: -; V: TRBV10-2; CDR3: CASSESYEQYF; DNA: TGCGCCAGCAGTGAGTCCTACGAGCAGTACTTC
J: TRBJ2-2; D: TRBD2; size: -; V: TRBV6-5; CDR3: CASRQLADPTGELFF; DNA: TGTGCCAGCAGGCAACTAGCGGACCCCACCGGGGAGCTGTTTTTT
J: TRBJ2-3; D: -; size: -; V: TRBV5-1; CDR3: CASSFSQPISTDTQYF; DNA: TGCGCCAGCAGCTTCTCTCAGCCCATTAGCACAGATACGCAGTATTTT
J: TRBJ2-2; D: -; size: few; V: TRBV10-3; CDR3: CAISQSAGAGELFF; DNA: TGTGCCATCAGCCAATCTGCAGGGGCCGGGGAGCTGTTTTTT
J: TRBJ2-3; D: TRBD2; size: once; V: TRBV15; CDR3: CATSRDSGGADTQYF; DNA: TGTGCCACCAGCAGAGATAGCGGGGGGGCAGATACGCAGTATTTT
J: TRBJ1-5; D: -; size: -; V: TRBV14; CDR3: CATTGTRIRRPQHF; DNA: TGTGCCACTACCGGGACCAGGATTAGAAGGCCCCAGCATTTT
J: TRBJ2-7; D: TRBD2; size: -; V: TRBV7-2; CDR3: CASSQSGGPSYEQYF; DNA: TGTGCCAGCAGCCAAAGCGGGGGTCCGTCCTACGAGCAGTACTTC
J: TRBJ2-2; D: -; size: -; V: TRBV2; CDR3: CASKRIKNTGELFF; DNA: TGTGCCAGCAAAAGGATTAAAAACACCGGGGAGCTGTTTTTT
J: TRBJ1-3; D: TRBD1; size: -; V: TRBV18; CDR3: CASSPRDRPGNTIYF; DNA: TGTGCCAGCTCACCCAGGGACAGACCTGGAAACACCATATATTTT
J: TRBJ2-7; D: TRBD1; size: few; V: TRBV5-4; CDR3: CASRGPPGQAPYEQYF; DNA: TGTGCCAGCAGGGGACCTCCGGGACAGGCACCCTACGAGCAGTACTTC
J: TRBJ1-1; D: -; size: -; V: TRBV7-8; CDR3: CASSLADTSTEAFF; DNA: TGTGCCAGCAGCTTAGCTGACACAAGCACTGAAGCTTTCTTT
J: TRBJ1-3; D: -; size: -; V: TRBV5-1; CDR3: CASSYVGIQGWSGNTIYF; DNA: TGCGCCAGCAGCTATGTCGGGATCCAGGGCTGGTCTGGAAACACCATATATTTT
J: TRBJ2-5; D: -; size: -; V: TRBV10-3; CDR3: CAISERGAGVQETQYF; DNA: TGTGCCATCAGTGAAAGGGGGGCCGGGGTCCAAGAGACCCAGTACTTC
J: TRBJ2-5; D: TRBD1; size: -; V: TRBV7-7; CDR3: CASSLGTAKETQYF; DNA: TGTGCTAGCAGCTTAGGGACAGCCAAAGAGACCCAGTACTTC
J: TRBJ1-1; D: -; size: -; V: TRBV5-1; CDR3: CASSRGQNTEAFF; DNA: TGCGCCAGCAGCCGAGGACAGAACACTGAAGCTTTCTTT
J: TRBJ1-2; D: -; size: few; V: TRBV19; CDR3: CASSNYGYTF; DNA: TGTGCCAGTAGTAACTATGGCTACACCTTC
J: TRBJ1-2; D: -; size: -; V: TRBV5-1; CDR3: CASTQGGGGSNYGYTF; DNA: TGCGCCAGCACCCAAGGAGGCGGGGGCTCGAACTATGGCTACACCTTC
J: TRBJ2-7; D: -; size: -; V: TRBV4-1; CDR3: CASSPRLGEQYF; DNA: TGCGCCAGCAGCCCCCGACTCGGAGAGCAGTACTTC
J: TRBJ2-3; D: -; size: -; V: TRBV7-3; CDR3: CASSLSQHTDTQYF; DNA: TGTGCCAGCAGCTTATCCCAACACACAGATACGCAGTATTTT
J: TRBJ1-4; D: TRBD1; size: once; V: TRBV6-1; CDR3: CASSEAQGAFEKLFF; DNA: TGTGCCAGCAGTGAAGCGCAGGGGGCTTTTGAAAAACTGTTTTTT
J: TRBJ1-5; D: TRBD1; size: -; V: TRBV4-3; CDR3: CASSRSTGGGQPQHF; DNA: TGCGCCAGCAGCCGTTCAACAGGGGGCGGTCAGCCCCAGCATTTT
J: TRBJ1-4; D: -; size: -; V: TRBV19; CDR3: CASSPWDATNEKLFF; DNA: TGTGCCAGTAGTCCCTGGGATGCAACTAATGAAAAACTGTTTTTT
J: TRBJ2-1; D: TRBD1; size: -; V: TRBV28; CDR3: CASSSPQGSGNDEQFF; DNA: TGTGCCAGCAGTTCCCCACAGGGGAGTGGGAACGATGAGCAGTTCTTC